A selection of T cell receptor beta chains follows, all from one sample in a study of T cells in Graves' hyperthyroidism and ophthalmopathy. TCRdb re-called the multiplex PCR reads with MiXCR, one entry per CDR3 protein. The data contain 300,000 to 450,000 distinct CDR3 sequences, approximately 15% of them seen just once; the ten biggest clones take up approximately 11%. The specimen sequenced was blood. Receptors were obtained from a woman in her sixties with Graves' hyperthyroidism. CDR3s include the opening cysteine and the closing phenylalanine or tryptophan. A D gene is named only where the DNA matches it firmly. Clone size, where shown, is once, few, many, or a class for clones that have expanded.

TRBV6-2/TRBV6-3	-	TRBJ1-4	-	TGTGCCAGCAGTTACTCCCGACCTCCGGGTGAAAAACTGTTTTTT	CASSYSRPPGEKLFF
TRBV3-1	few	TRBJ1-4	-	TGTGCCAGCAGCCGCGGCAGCAATAATGAAAAACTGTTTTTT	CASSRGSNNEKLFF
TRBV30	-	TRBJ1-5	-	TGTGCCTGGAGTGTACAAAGAACCCTGCTCGGAGGCAATCAGCCCCAGCATTTT	CAWSVQRTLLGGNQPQHF
TRBV24-1	-	TRBJ2-5	TRBD1	TGTGCCACCAGTGACCGGGGACAGGGGGTTTTGTACTTC	CATSDRGQGVLYF
TRBV18	-	TRBJ2-5	TRBD2	TGTGCCAGCGCCAGGGTTCTAGCGGCACAAGAGACCCAGTACTTC	CASARVLAAQETQYF
TRBV7-8	-	TRBJ1-1	-	TGTGCCAGCAGCTCTAACAGGAGGTTGAACACTGAAGCTTTCTTT	CASSSNRRLNTEAFF
TRBV20-1	once	TRBJ2-1	-	TGCAGTGCCAGGGACACTCGGGACCGCTGGCCCTACAATGAGCAGTTCTTC	CSARDTRDRWPYNEQFF
TRBV20-1	many	TRBJ2-1	-	TGCAGTGCTAGAGATCGACTAGGAATAAGCTCCTACAATGAGCAGTTCTTC	CSARDRLGISSYNEQFF
TRBV3-1	many	TRBJ2-5	-	TGTGCCAGCAGCCAAGGACCGGGGCCCCAAGAGACCCAGTACTTC	CASSQGPGPQETQYF
TRBV24-1	many	TRBJ1-2	-	TGTGCCACCAGTGATAAAGCCGGTAACTATGGCTACACCTTC	CATSDKAGNYGYTF
TRBV12-3/TRBV12-4	-	TRBJ1-6	-	TGTGCCACCAGTTCCCAGGTGTCACCCCTCCACTTT	CATSSQVSPLHF
TRBV10-3	many	TRBJ1-2	-	TGTGCCATCAGTGAGAGTCAGGGTATGCGAGGCTACACCTTC	CAISESQGMRGYTF
TRBV4-1	once	TRBJ2-7	-	TGCGCCAGCAGCCGAGGGGGTATTGGCTCCTACGAGCAGTACTTC	CASSRGGIGSYEQYF
TRBV2	many	TRBJ2-7	TRBD1	TGTGCCAGCAGTCGGGACAGGGGGCGAGGCGAGCAGTACTTC	CASSRDRGRGEQYF
TRBV7-9	few	TRBJ2-5	-	TGTGCCAGCAGCTTGAGCGTTGACAGGCTCGGCCAAGAGACCCAGTACTTC	CASSLSVDRLGQETQYF
TRBV6-1	-	TRBJ2-3	-	TGTGCCAGCAGTGAGACGTGGGGAACCCGCACAGATACGCAGTATTTT	CASSETWGTRTDTQYF
TRBV19	-	TRBJ2-7	TRBD1	TGTGCCAGTAGTCGAGAACAGGGGGCTGGCGGGAGTGGTGTTTCCTACGAGCAGTACTTC	CASSREQGAGGSGVSYEQYF
TRBV3-1	many	TRBJ2-7	TRBD2	TGTGCCAGCAGTCCCGCGTTAGCGGGGAGCTACGAGCAGTACTTC	CASSPALAGSYEQYF
TRBV12-3/TRBV12-4	many	TRBJ2-1	TRBD1	TGTGCCAGCGGTCGGAGACAGGGTTCGGATGAGCAGTTCTTC	CASGRRQGSDEQFF
TRBV27	-	TRBJ1-5	-	TGTGCCAGCAGTTTATCTGGAGGGTTCGGCAATCAGCCCCAGCATTTT	CASSLSGGFGNQPQHF
TRBV6-1	many	TRBJ2-1	TRBD2	TGTGCCAGCAGTAGCGGGCTAGCGGGAGTTGGGGAGCAGTTCTTC	CASSSGLAGVGEQFF
TRBV20-1	-	TRBJ2-1	-	TGCAGTGCCCCCGGTCCCGTTGAGCAGTTCTTC	CSAPGPVEQFF
TRBV30	few	TRBJ2-2	TRBD2	TGTGCCTGGACTCCCGGGACTAGCGGGACCGGGGAGCTGTTTTTT	CAWTPGTSGTGELFF
TRBV5-8	many	TRBJ2-1	-	TGTGCCAGCAGCTTCGCCAGGGGCTATGAGCAGTTCTTC	CASSFARGYEQFF
TRBV5-1	many	TRBJ2-1	-	TGCGCCAGCAGGCAGCGTGGGAGCCCTTTCTCCTACAATGAGCAGTTCTTC	CASRQRGSPFSYNEQFF
TRBV20-1	few	TRBJ2-7	-	TGCAGTGCTAGAGACACCAACTCCTACGAGCAGTACTTC	CSARDTNSYEQYF
TRBV7-8	many	TRBJ2-7	-	TGTGCCAGCAGCTTAGACTATCCTTACGAGCAGTACTTC	CASSLDYPYEQYF
TRBV12-3/TRBV12-4	many	TRBJ2-1	TRBD2	TGTGCCAGCAGTTTACTAGCGGGAGCTGGGGATGAGCAGTTCTTC	CASSLLAGAGDEQFF
TRBV20-1	many	TRBJ1-2	-	TGCAGCGCTACATCTCTGGACGCTAACTATGGCTACACCTTC	CSATSLDANYGYTF
TRBV5-1	-	TRBJ2-7	-	TGCGCCAGCAGCTTGGACGGCCTAGACTACGAGCAGTACTTC	CASSLDGLDYEQYF
TRBV3-1	many	TRBJ2-7	TRBD2	TGTGCCAGCAGCCCGAGCGGGGCCAGCGAGCAGTACTTC	CASSPSGASEQYF
TRBV5-1	many	TRBJ1-1	-	TGCGCCAGCAGCTTTTCGGGCCTGGACAACACTGAAGCTTTCTTT	CASSFSGLDNTEAFF
TRBV2	many	TRBJ2-2	TRBD2	TGTGCCAGCAGTGAAGGAATAAGGGCTAGCGGGAGGACCGGGGAGCTGTTTTTT	CASSEGIRASGRTGELFF
TRBV6-2/TRBV6-3	many	TRBJ1-2	-	TGTGCCAGCAGTCGCGACGGGTACAACTATGGCTACACCTTC	CASSRDGYNYGYTF
TRBV13	many	TRBJ2-5	-	TGTGCCAGCAGTCCCGCCCTCCAAGAGACCCAGTACTTC	CASSPALQETQYF
TRBV18	-	TRBJ2-2	-	TGTGCCAGCTCGCGCGACTTGAACACCGGGGAGCTGTTTTTT	CASSRDLNTGELFF
TRBV5-1	many	TRBJ2-7	-	TGCGCCAGCAGCCACGAGCAGTACTTC	CASSHEQYF
TRBV27	many	TRBJ2-1	-	TGTGCCAGCAGTTATTTGGCCCCGCAGGGCCCAAATAGGGGTGAGCAGTTCTTC	CASSYLAPQGPNRGEQFF
TRBV30	many	TRBJ2-5	TRBD2	TGTGCCTGGAGTGGAGGACTAGTTGCGACCCAGTACTTC	CAWSGGLVATQYF
TRBV7-2	many	TRBJ2-2	-	TGTGCCAGCAGCCCCAGACGGTACACCGGGGAGCTGTTTTTT	CASSPRRYTGELFF
TRBV18	many	TRBJ1-5	-	TGTGCCAGCTCACCACGGATCACAGGACAAGGAAACAATCAGCCCCAGCATTTT	CASSPRITGQGNNQPQHF
TRBV7-9	many	TRBJ1-2	TRBD1	TGTGCCAGCAGCGTCAGGGGGATTAACTATGGCTACACCTTC	CASSVRGINYGYTF
TRBV12-3/TRBV12-4	many	TRBJ2-7	-	TGTGCCAGCTCATTCGACTACCCCTACGAGCAGTACTTC	CASSFDYPYEQYF
TRBV4-1	-	TRBJ2-7	TRBD2	TGCGCCAGCAGCCAACGGCTAGCGGGAGGGCCGATCGGCGAGCAGTACTTC	CASSQRLAGGPIGEQYF
TRBV19	-	TRBJ1-5	-	TGTGCCAGTAGCCCAGGGAATTACTTCAACAATCAGCCCCAGCATTTT	CASSPGNYFNNQPQHF
TRBV12-3/TRBV12-4	-	TRBJ2-5	TRBD2	TGTGCCAGCAGTCTGACTAGCGGGGGGGAAGAGACCCAGTACTTC	CASSLTSGGEETQYF
TRBV9	many	TRBJ2-3	-	TGTGCCAGCAGCGTAGTCGGCAGCATCACAGATACGCAGTATTTT	CASSVVGSITDTQYF
TRBV12-3/TRBV12-4	-	TRBJ2-7	-	TGTGCCAGCAGTTTGTTCGAGCCGAACGAGCAGTACTTC	CASSLFEPNEQYF
TRBV28	-	TRBJ2-2	-	TGTGCCAGCAGTTTATTGTTTTCGGTCAACTCTTCGAACACCGGGGAGCTGTTTTTT	CASSLLFSVNSSNTGELFF
TRBV5-1	-	TRBJ1-1	-	TGCGCCAGCAGCTTCCTCCCCAGGGATACTGAAGCTTTCTTT	CASSFLPRDTEAFF